The clone carrying this T cell receptor (beta chain) was seen a handful of times. Its antigen remains unknown. PCR involved 60 Vbeta and 13 Jbeta primers. Profiling relied on immunoSEQ multiplex PCR, and the TCRdb table lists in-frame clones only, not all of them. The sample carries roughly 160,000 clones, roughly 80% recorded once. This entry is derived from a study of cytomegalovirus exposure and HLA in healthy donors. Study-wide results and limits: Data from an earlier analysis indicated that most TCR beta V segments were productive either about 87% or about 30% of the time. The majority of CMV-associated TCR beta chains were reported as apparently HLA-restricted in a later analysis. When the data were analyzed later, several of the most significant clusters appeared to be linked to common viral pathogens. Differences between HLA loci emerged in a later analysis of TCR association rates, with DRB1 most and HLA-C fewest.

The sequenced material came from PBMCs. This receptor was taken from a man aged 25 to 40 in good health and CMV-seronegative.

CDR3: CASSYQGGSGANVLTF. CDR3 in DNA: TGTGCCAGCAGTTACCAAGGCGGCTCTGGGGCCAACGTCCTGACTTTC. The chain is built from TRBV6-5 and TRBJ2-6; no reliable D call. Germline CDR1 is MNHEY and CDR2 is SVGAGI. The V gene lost 2 bases and the J gene lost 0 bases, with 8 bases spanning the gap. There are 16 residues in the CDR3.